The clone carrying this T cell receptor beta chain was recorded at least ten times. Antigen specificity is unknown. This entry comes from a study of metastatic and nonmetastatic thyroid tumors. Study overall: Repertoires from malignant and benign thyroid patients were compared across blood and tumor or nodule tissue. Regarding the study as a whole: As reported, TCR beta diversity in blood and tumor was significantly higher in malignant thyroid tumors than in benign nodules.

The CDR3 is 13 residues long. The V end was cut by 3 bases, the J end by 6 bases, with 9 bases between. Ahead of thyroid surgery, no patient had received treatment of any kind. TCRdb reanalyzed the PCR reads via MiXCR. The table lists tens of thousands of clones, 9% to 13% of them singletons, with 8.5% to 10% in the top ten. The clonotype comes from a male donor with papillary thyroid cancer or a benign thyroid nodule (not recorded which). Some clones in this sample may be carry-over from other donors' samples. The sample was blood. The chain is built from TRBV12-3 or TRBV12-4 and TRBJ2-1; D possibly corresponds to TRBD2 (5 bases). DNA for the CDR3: TGTGCCAGCAGTTTGTTCGGGATCAATGAGCAGTTCTTC. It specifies CASSLFGINEQFF.